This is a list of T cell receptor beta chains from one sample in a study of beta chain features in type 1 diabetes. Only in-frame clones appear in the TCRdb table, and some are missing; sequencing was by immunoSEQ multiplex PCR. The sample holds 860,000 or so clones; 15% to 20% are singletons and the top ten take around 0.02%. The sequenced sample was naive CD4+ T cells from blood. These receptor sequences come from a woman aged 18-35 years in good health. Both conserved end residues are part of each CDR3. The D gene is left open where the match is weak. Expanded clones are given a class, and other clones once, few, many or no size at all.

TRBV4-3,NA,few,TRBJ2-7,CASSQEFQGQVYEQYF,TGCGCCAGCAGCCAAGAGTTCCAGGGGCAAGTCTACGAGCAGTACTTC
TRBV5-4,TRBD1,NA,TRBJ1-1,CASSQKTGGDTEAFF,TGTGCCAGCAGCCAGAAGACAGGGGGGGACACTGAAGCTTTCTTT
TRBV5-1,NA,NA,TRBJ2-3,CASSLGATDTQYF,TGCGCCAGCAGCTTGGGGGCCACAGATACGCAGTATTTT
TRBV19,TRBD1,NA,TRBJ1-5,CASTSQGWYSNQPQHF,TGTGCCAGTACCTCACAGGGGTGGTATAGCAATCAGCCCCAGCATTTT
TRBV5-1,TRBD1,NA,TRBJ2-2,CASSLVTGRGGELFF,TGCGCCAGCAGTCTTGTGACAGGGCGAGGCGGGGAGCTGTTTTTT
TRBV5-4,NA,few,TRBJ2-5,CASSIGQGGETQYF,TGTGCCAGCAGCATAGGACAGGGAGGGGAGACCCAGTACTTC
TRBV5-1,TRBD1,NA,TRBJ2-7,CASSSGQGTYEQYF,TGCGCCAGCAGCTCGGGACAGGGGACATACGAGCAGTACTTC
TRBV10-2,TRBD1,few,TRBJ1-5,CASSLNRQGSGQPQHF,TGCGCCAGCAGCCTGAATAGACAGGGCTCGGGTCAGCCCCAGCATTTT
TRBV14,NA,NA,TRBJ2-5,CASSHGAIGRTQYF,TGTGCCAGCAGCCATGGGGCGATTGGTAGAACCCAGTACTTC
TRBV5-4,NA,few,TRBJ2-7,CASSRTVGAYEQYF,TGTGCCAGCAGCCGGACTGTAGGGGCCTACGAGCAGTACTTC
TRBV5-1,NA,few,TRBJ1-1,CASSPIPGTMNTEAFF,TGCGCCAGCAGCCCCATCCCCGGTACCATGAACACTGAAGCTTTCTTT
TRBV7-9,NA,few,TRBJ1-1,CASSLDQMNTEAFF,TGTGCCAGCAGCTTAGATCAAATGAACACTGAAGCTTTCTTT
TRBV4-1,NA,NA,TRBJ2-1,CASSQAGPDEQFF,TGCGCCAGCAGCCAAGCCGGCCCGGATGAGCAGTTCTTC
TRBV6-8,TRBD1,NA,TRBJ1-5,CASSSSRTGGYHQPQHF,TGTGCCAGCAGTTCCTCGAGGACAGGAGGTTATCATCAGCCCCAGCATTTT
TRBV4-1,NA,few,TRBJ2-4,CASSQDRGTLLSKNIQYF,TGCGCCAGCAGCCAAGATCGGGGAACGCTCTTGTCCAAAAACATTCAGTACTTC
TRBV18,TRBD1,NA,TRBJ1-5,CASSPTTGNPQHF,TGTGCCAGCTCACCAACGACAGGGAATCCCCAGCATTTT
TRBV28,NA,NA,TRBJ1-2,CASSPTSYGYTF,TGTGCCAGCAGTCCTACCTCCTATGGCTACACCTTC
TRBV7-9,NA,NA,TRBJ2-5,CASSLWLGGQETQYF,TGTGCCAGCAGCTTATGGCTTGGGGGACAAGAGACCCAGTACTTC
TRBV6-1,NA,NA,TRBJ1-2,CASKRDGQRDGYTF,TGTGCCAGCAAAAGGGACGGGCAAAGGGATGGCTACACCTTC
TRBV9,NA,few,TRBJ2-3,CASSVLGAALGDTQYF,TGTGCCAGCAGCGTCCTTGGGGCAGCTCTGGGAGATACGCAGTATTTT
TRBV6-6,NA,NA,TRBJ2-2,CASSQDSYTGELFF,TGTGCCAGCAGTCAAGACTCTTACACCGGGGAGCTGTTTTTT
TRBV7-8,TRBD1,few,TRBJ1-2,CASSRDDRATNYGYTF,TGCGCCAGCAGCCGAGACGACAGGGCAACTAACTATGGCTACACCTTC
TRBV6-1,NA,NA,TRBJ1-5,CASSEQGGGRNQPQHF,TGTGCCAGCAGTGAACAGGGAGGTGGGCGCAATCAGCCCCAGCATTTT
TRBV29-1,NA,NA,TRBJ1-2,CSVAGPYGYTF,TGCAGCGTTGCCGGGCCCTATGGCTACACCTTC
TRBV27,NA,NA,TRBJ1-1,CASSLHRASWNTEAFF,TGTGCCAGCAGTTTACACAGGGCTTCATGGAACACTGAAGCTTTCTTT
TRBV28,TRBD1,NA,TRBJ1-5,CASRQQGSQPQHF,TGTGCCAGCAGGCAACAGGGGAGTCAGCCCCAGCATTTT
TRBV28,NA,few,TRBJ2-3,CAILRRDTDTDTQYF,TGTGCCATCCTTCGCCGGGACACAGACACAGATACGCAGTATTTT
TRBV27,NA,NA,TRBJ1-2,CASASRYGYTF,TGTGCCAGCGCCAGTCGGTATGGCTACACCTTC
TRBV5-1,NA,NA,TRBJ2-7,CASSLDYEQYF,TGCGCCAGCAGCTTGGATTACGAGCAGTACTTC
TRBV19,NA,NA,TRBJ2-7,CASSINRNSYEQYF,TGTGCCAGTAGTATTAACAGAAACTCCTACGAGCAGTACTTC
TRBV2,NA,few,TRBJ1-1,CASSSDIVTEAFF,TGTGCCAGCAGTTCTGACATCGTCACTGAAGCTTTCTTT
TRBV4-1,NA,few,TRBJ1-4,CASSQPDRNEKLFF,TGCGCCAGCAGCCAACCGGACAGAAATGAAAAACTGTTTTTT
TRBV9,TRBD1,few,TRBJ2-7,CASSTRQGHEQYF,TGTGCCAGCAGCACCCGACAGGGCCACGAGCAGTACTTC
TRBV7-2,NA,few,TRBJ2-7,CASSLARTYEQYF,TGTGCCAGCAGCTTAGCGAGAACGTACGAGCAGTACTTC
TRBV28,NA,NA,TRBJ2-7,CASTSSNEQYF,TGTGCCAGCACCTCTTCCAACGAGCAGTACTTC
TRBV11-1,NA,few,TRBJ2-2,CASNHRDGELFF,TGTGCCAGCAACCACAGGGACGGGGAGCTGTTTTTT
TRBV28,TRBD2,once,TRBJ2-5,CASSFGGLAVTQYF,TGTGCCAGCAGTTTTGGGGGACTAGCGGTGACTCAGTACTTC
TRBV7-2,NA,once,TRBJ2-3,CASSLVARDTDTQYF,TGTGCCAGCAGCTTAGTGGCTAGGGACACAGATACGCAGTATTTT